Below, 20 T cell receptor beta chains from the same sample are listed, as sequenced in a study of regulatory T cells in long-lasting Graves disease. Library construction for TCR beta used iRepertoire HTBI primers and Arm-PCR of CDR3 regions. One entry per CDR3 protein results from TCRdb running MiXCR on the multiplex PCR reads. Seen here are hundreds of thousands of distinct CDR3 sequences, about 21% observed once, and the top ten hold roughly an eighth. Indicated time point: persistent/refractory GD, antithyroid drugs over 5 years with positive TRAb. RNA extracted from PBMCs served as the sequencing template. Material: peripheral blood mononuclear cells (PBMCs), obtained when the disease was refractory, from a patient treated with antithyroid drugs. Receptors originate from a female donor with Graves disease.

The chain is built from TRBV5-1 and TRBJ2-5, with D perhaps matching TRBD2 (6 bases). The CDR3 extends over 16 amino acids. Germline values: CDR1 SGHRS, CDR2 YFSETQ. V was pared by 0 bases and J by 0 bases, with 12 bases between. The DNA for the CDR3 is TGCGCCAGCAGCTTGGCCCAGGGAGGATACCAAGAGACCCAGTACTTC. Encoded protein: CASSLAQGGYQETQYF.

This clonotype occurred many times. V gene TRBV12-3 or TRBV12-4 combines with J gene TRBJ1-1, with D hard to call. The CDR3 is 15 residues long. V dropped 1 base and J dropped 6 bases, with 15 bases sitting between them. The CDR3, as DNA: TGTGCCAGCAGTTTAGGAATGGGCCCCACTTCTGAAGCTTTCTTT. Encoded protein: CASSLGMGPTSEAFF.

This clonotype was recorded at least ten times. The genes are TRBV12-3 or TRBV12-4 and TRBJ1-5; D remains unclear. The CDR3 is 12 residues long. V was trimmed by 3 bases and J by 7 bases, leaving 7 bases between them. In DNA form, the CDR3 reads TGTGCCAGCAGTTTTAGGCTGCAGCCCCAGCATTTT. It is translated as CASSFRLQPQHF.

This clonotype was detected ten times or more. V and J are TRBV30 and TRBJ1-1, with TRBD1 matching over 9 bases. Trimming removed 4 bases from V and 1 base from J; junction bases left unmatched: 4. Per the germline V gene, CDR1 is GTSNPN and CDR2 is SVGIG (reference sequence). CDR3 length: 14 amino acids. The DNA for the CDR3 is TGTGCCTGGACTCCGGGACAGGGGAACACTGAAGCTTTCTTT. Translation: CAWTPGQGNTEAFF.

This clonotype was recorded many times. The V call is TRBV6-2 or TRBV6-3, the J call TRBJ2-7, with D perhaps TRBD1 (6 bases). Trimming stripped 5 bases from V and 2 bases from J, with 16 bases between. This CDR3 contains 15 residues. CDR1 MNHEY and CDR2 SVGEGT come from the germline V gene. The CDR3 DNA is TGTGCCAGCAGTGAAACGTTTCCAGGGGCCTACGAGCAGTACTTC. Translating gives CASSETFPGAYEQYF.

V usage is TRBV5-1 and J usage is TRBJ2-1, with 12 bases that match TRBD2. This CDR3 has 13 amino acids. Germline-derived CDR1 and CDR2 are SGHRS and YFSETQ. The junction had 4 bases not matched to a gene; V was cut back by 6 bases and J by 9 bases. The CDR3 DNA reads TGCGCCAGCACACTAGCGGGAGGACCTGAGCAGTTCTTC. Residues: CASTLAGGPEQFF.

This clonotype was seen repeatedly, ten times or more. The chain joins TRBV18 to TRBJ2-7; maybe TRBD1 (6 bases). Germline V gene data show CDR1 as KGHSH and CDR2 as LQKENI. The CDR3 contains 12 residues. V was clipped by 2 bases and J by 7 bases, with 9 bases between them. CDR3 residues: CASSPGGTEQYF. The CDR3 nucleotides read TGTGCCAGCTCACCAGGGGGCACAGAGCAGTACTTC.

Comment on this clonotype: Given a far larger clone just one base away, this is likely a sequencing read error. The chain uses TRBV28 and TRBJ2-2; D is perhaps TRBD1 (6 bases). V dropped 3 bases and J dropped 0 bases, with 8 bases sitting between them. Germline V gene lookup returns CDR1 MDHEN and CDR2 SYDVKM. The CDR3 extends over 15 amino acids. The CDR3 spells CASSFGTSNTGELFF. The CDR3 coding sequence is TGTGCCAGCAGTTTCGGGACATCGAACACCGGGGAGCTGTTTTTT.

About this clonotype: This sequence is one base from a far larger clone and is likely a read error. The chain has TRBV29-1 and TRBJ2-1; 7 positions agree with TRBD1. The V gene's germline CDR1 is SQVTM and CDR2 ANQGSEA. The CDR3 consists of 12 residues. Losses at the gene ends were 5 bases for V and 10 bases for J; bases not matched to a gene: 8. The CDR3 nucleotides read TGCAGCGTTAGGGGACAGTTCTACGAGCAGTTCTTC. It translates to CSVRGQFYEQFF.

This clonotype showed up many times. V and J are TRBV3-1 and TRBJ1-5, with D hard to call. This CDR3 has 14 amino acids. Germline V gene data show CDR1 as LGHDT and CDR2 as YNNKEL (reference sequence). Trimming left V 1 base short and J 2 bases short, with 6 bases between. The CDR3 sequence: CASSQGSGNQPQHF. DNA of the CDR3: TGTGCCAGCAGCCAAGGGTCTGGCAATCAGCCCCAGCATTTT.

This clonotype was recorded many times. V is TRBV6-2 or TRBV6-3 and J is TRBJ1-4; possible D gene TRBD1, 5 bases. Trimming removed 5 bases at V and 3 bases at J, with 13 bases between. This CDR3 contains 15 residues. Germline CDR1 is MNHEY and CDR2 is SVGEGT. The CDR3 sequence: CASSLQGLSNEKLFF. CDR3 DNA: TGTGCCAGCAGTCTTCAGGGTCTATCTAATGAAAAACTGTTTTTT.

The V and J genes are TRBV18 and TRBJ1-1; D is unresolved. CDR3 size: 15 residues. Trimming cost V 0 bases and J 0 bases, with 8 bases left between them. Germline V lookup: CDR1 KGHSH, CDR2 LQKENI. The CDR3 nucleotides read TGTGCCAGCTCACCACCGATTTCTTTGAACACTGAAGCTTTCTTT. It specifies CASSPPISLNTEAFF.

This clonotype has ten or more counts. The V call is TRBV6-1, the J call TRBJ1-1; D call uncertain. Germline-derived CDR1 and CDR2 are MNHNS and SASEGT. The V end was cut by 6 bases, the J end by 4 bases, with 12 bases between. This CDR3 spans 13 amino acids. The CDR3 spells CASRIARGTEAFF. The CDR3 nucleotides read TGTGCCAGCAGAATAGCCCGGGGCACTGAAGCTTTCTTT.

This clonotype was seen a few times. This chain joins TRBV20-1 and TRBJ2-5; 7 positions agree with TRBD2. Trimming took 0 bases from V and 5 from J; bases not matched to a gene: 15. The CDR3 sequence is 17 residues long. CDR1 and CDR2 from the germline V gene are DFQATT and SNEGSKA (reference sequence). The CDR3 nucleotides read TGCAGTGCTAGAGATTTAATTTCGCTAGCGGTTAGGGAGACCCAGTACTTC. This codes for CSARDLISLAVRETQYF.

V is TRBV19 and J is TRBJ2-5, with D perhaps TRBD1 (5 bases). Germline V gene sequence: CDR1 LNHDA, CDR2 SQIVND (reference sequence). Trimming took off 3 bases at V and 2 bases at J, with 10 bases between the two ends. The CDR3 covers 14 residues. This chain's CDR3 is CASSIRGTQETQYF. The CDR3 DNA is TGTGCCAGTAGTATTAGGGGAACTCAAGAGACCCAGTACTTC. Full variable domain (outside the CDR3, taken from reference TRBV19 and TRBJ2-5): DGGITQSPKYLFRKEGQNVTLSCEQNLNHDAMYWYRQDPGQGLRLIYYSQIVNDFQKGDIAEGYSVSREKKESFPLTVTSAQKNPTAFYLCASSIRGTQETQYFGPGTRLLVL.

As to this clonotype: Since a much larger clone is just one base distant, this may be a read error. The chain is built from TRBV12-3 or TRBV12-4 and TRBJ2-2, with D possibly matching TRBD2 (5 bases). The CDR3 loop spans 12 amino acids. V was cut by 6 bases and J by 6 bases, with 8 bases left in between. The CDR3 sequence: CASRREAGELFF. DNA of the CDR3: TGTGCCAGCAGACGGGAAGCCGGGGAGCTGTTTTTT.

This clonotype turned up a few times. This chain connects TRBV6-1 to TRBJ1-1; no clear D. Germline CDR1 MNHNS, CDR2 SASEGT. The CDR3 sequence is 11 residues long. The germline V and J ends were trimmed by 7 bases and 7 bases, with 10 bases remaining between them. CDR3 DNA sequence: TGTGCCAGCACGGACGGACTTGAAGCTTTCTTT. Protein: CASTDGLEAFF.

The genes are TRBV29-1 and TRBJ1-2; D is unresolved. The CDR3 is made up of 16 amino acids. V lost 0 bases, J lost 4 bases, and 18 bases lay in between. Germline V CDR1 and CDR2: SQVTM, ANQGSEA. In DNA form, the CDR3 reads TGCAGCGTTGAAGATGCGGGCGCCTCTAGCGGCTATGGCTACACCTTC. It codes for CSVEDAGASSGYGYTF.

This clonotype occurred many times. The genes are TRBV12-3 or TRBV12-4 and TRBJ2-5; possible D gene TRBD2, 7 bases. Between the trimmed V and J ends, which lost 3 bases and 5 bases, there was a span of 16 bases. This CDR3 is 15 amino acids long. This chain's CDR3 is CASSLNGGGRETQYF. In DNA, the CDR3 is TGTGCCAGCAGTTTGAATGGCGGGGGCAGGGAGACCCAGTACTTC.

This chain links TRBV19 with TRBJ2-7; 11 bases are shared with TRBD1. The germline V gene has CDR1 LNHDA and CDR2 SQIVND (reference sequence). This CDR3 contains 17 residues. V shed 9 bases and J 6 bases; nucleotides not matched to a gene: 19. The CDR3 sequence: CASQWTGGAIRPGEQYF. The CDR3 DNA reads TGTGCCAGCCAATGGACAGGGGGCGCGATTCGTCCTGGCGAGCAGTACTTC.